This T cell receptor (beta chain) was found in a study of cytomegalovirus exposure and HLA in healthy donors. Study observations and caveats: Clonal expansion was found to be greater in HLA-associated TCR beta chains than in equally common others in a later analysis.

Both 60 Vbeta primers and 13 Jbeta primers went into the PCR. TCRdb's table, derived via immunoSEQ multiplex PCR, lists solely in-frame clones and lacks some. Seen here are 80,000 or so clones, approximately 65% observed once, and the top ten hold 4.4%. Comment on this clone: The antigen remains unidentified.

The J segment lost 4 bases and the V segment lost 4 bases, leaving 5 bases of the junction unmatched. This CDR3 has 13 residues. Germline V gives CDR1 SGHRS, CDR2 YFSETQ. Sequencing was done on a sample of PBMCs. V and J are TRBV5-1 and TRBJ2-7; TRBD2 agrees at 7 bases. This clonotype originated in a male donor in good health and CMV-seropositive. In DNA form, the CDR3 reads TGCGCCAGCAGCCCCTCGGGAGGATACGAGCAGTACTTC. Protein sequence: CASSPSGGYEQYF. Full variable domain (missing parts from reference TRBV5-1 and TRBJ2-7): KAGVTQTPRYLIKTRGQQVTLSCSPISGHRSVSWYQQTPGQGLQFLFEYFSETQRNKGNFPGRFSGRQFSNSRSEMNVSTLELGDSALYLCASSPSGGYEQYFGPGTRLTVT.